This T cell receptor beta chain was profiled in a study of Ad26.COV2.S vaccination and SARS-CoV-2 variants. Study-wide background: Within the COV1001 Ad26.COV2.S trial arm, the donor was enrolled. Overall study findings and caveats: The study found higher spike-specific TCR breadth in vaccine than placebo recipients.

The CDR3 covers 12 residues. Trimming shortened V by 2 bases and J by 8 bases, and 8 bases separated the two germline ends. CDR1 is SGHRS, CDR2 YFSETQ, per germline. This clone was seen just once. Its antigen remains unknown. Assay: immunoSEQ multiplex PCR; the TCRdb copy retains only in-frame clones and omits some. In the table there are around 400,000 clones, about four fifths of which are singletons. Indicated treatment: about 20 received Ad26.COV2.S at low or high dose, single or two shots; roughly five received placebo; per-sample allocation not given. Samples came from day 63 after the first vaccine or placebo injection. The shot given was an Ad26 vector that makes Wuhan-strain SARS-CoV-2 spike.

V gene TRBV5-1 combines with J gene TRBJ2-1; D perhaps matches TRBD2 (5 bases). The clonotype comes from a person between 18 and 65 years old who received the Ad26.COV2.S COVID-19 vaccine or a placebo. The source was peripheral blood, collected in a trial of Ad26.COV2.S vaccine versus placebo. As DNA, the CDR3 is TGCGCCAGCAGCTTACTAGATTATGAGCAGTTCTTC. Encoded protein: CASSLLDYEQFF.